This T cell receptor beta chain was found in a study of T cell responses to AZD1222 COVID-19 vaccine. Deletions cut 5 bases from V and 5 bases from J, with 10 bases between. Germline lookup yields CDR1 MNHEY and CDR2 SVGAGI. The CDR3 covers 13 residues. Here immunoSEQ multiplex PCR was the method, and the copy in TCRdb shows in-frame clones only, minus some. The sample carries approximately 180,000 clones, roughly nine tenths recorded once. The source material was peripheral blood, sampled on day 0 of AZD1222 vaccination. The receptor comes from an adult in good health. The gene calls are TRBV6-5 and TRBJ1-5, with D uncertain. For the CDR3, the DNA is TGTGCCAGCAGTACGAACAGCGATCAGCCCCAGCATTTT. It codes for CASSTNSDQPQHF.